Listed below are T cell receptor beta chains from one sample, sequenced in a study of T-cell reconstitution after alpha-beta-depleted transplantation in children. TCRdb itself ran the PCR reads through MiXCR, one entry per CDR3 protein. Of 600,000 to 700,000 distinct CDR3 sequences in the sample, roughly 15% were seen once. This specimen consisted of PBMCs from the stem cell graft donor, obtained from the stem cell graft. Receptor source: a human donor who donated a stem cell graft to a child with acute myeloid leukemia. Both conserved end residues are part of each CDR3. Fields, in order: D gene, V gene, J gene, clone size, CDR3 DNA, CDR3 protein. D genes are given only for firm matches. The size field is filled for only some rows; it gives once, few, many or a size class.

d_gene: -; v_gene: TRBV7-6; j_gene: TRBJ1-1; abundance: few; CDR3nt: TGTGCCAGCAGCTTAGAATGGCAGCCGACAGGGAACACTGAAGCTTTCTTT; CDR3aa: CASSLEWQPTGNTEAFF
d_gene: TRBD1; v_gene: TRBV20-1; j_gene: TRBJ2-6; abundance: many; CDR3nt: TGCAGTGCGGGGACAGGGATCTACTCTGGGGCCAACGTCCTGACTTTC; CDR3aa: CSAGTGIYSGANVLTF
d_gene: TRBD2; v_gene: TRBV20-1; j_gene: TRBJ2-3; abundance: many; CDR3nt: TGCAGTGCTAGACCTGGGGGGAGGGGTGATACGCAGTATTTT; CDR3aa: CSARPGGRGDTQYF
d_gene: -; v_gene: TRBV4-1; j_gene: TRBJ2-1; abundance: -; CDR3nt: TGCGCCAGCAGCCAAGAGCCTCCGGGACCTTACAATGAGCAGTTCTTC; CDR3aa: CASSQEPPGPYNEQFF
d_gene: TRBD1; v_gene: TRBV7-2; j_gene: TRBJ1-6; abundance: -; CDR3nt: TGTGCCAGCAGCCGGGGACAGGGAGGGTCACCCCTCCACTTT; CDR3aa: CASSRGQGGSPLHF
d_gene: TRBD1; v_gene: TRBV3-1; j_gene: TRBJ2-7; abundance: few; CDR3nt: TGTGCCAGCAGCCACCCGTTCGACAGGGCCTACGAGCAGTACTTC; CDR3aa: CASSHPFDRAYEQYF
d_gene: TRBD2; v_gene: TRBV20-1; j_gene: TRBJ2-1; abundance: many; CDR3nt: TGCAGTGCTACACTGGGACTAGTCAATGAGCAGTTCTTC; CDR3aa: CSATLGLVNEQFF
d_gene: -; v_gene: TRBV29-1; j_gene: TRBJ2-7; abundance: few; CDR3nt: TGCAGCGTCTTTTTCGGGGGTTCCCACGAGCAGTACTTC; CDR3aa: CSVFFGGSHEQYF
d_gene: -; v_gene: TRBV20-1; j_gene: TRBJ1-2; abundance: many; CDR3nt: TGCAGTGCTATTCGGTGGACGGCTTCTAACTATGGCTACACCTTC; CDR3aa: CSAIRWTASNYGYTF
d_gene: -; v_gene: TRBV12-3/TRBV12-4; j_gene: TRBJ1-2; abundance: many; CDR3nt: TGTGCCAGCAGTCCGGACAGCGACTATGGCTACACCTTC; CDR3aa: CASSPDSDYGYTF
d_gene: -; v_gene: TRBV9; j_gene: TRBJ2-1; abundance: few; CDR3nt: TGTGCCAGCAGCGTAGATCGGCTAGCACCCAGCCGGGAGCAGTTCTTC; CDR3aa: CASSVDRLAPSREQFF
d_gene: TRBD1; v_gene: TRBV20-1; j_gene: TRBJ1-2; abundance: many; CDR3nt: TGCAGTGCTCGACAGGGCCCTCCGTCACTGTATGGCTACACCTTC; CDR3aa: CSARQGPPSLYGYTF
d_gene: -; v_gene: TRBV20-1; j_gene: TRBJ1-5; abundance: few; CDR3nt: TGCAGTGCTAGAGGGACTTCTACAAATCAGCCCCAGCATTTT; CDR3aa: CSARGTSTNQPQHF
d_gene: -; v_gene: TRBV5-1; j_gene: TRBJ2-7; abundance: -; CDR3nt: TGCGCCAGCAGCGCCCCCCCGGAGCGCGAGCAGTACTTC; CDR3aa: CASSAPPEREQYF
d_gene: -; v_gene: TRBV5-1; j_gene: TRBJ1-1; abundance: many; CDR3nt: TGCGCCAGCAGCTTCATCCCCCTCCGAGGGCGAGGTGAAGCTTTCTTT; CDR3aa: CASSFIPLRGRGEAFF
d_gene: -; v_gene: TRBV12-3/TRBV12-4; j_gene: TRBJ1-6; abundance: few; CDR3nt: TGTGCCAGCAGTTTGGTCCAGGCTAATTCACCCCTCCACTTT; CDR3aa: CASSLVQANSPLHF
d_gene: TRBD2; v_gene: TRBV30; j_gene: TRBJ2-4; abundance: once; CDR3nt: TGTGCCTGCCTCGGTCCGGGACTAGCGGGGGGCGTTCAGTACTTC; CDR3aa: CACLGPGLAGGVQYF
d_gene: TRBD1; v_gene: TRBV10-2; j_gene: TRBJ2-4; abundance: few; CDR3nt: TGCGCCAGCAGTGAAGGCAGGGGGAGAGGCAAAAACATTCAGTACTTC; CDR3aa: CASSEGRGRGKNIQYF
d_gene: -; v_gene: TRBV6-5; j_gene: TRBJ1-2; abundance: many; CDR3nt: TGTGCCAGCAGTTACTCAGGAGGGCGTTATGGCTACACCTTC; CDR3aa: CASSYSGGRYGYTF
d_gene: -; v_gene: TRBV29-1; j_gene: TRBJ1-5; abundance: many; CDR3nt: TGCAGCGTTGTCCAGGAGGGACAGCCCCAGCATTTT; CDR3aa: CSVVQEGQPQHF
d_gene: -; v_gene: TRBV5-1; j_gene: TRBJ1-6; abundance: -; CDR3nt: TGCGCCAGCAGCATAGGTGAAAGCTCCTATAATTCACCCCTCCACTTT; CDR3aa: CASSIGESSYNSPLHF
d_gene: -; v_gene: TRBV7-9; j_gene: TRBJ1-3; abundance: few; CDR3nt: TGTGCCAGCAGGTTCGGGCAGTCTGGAAACACCATATATTTT; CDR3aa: CASRFGQSGNTIYF
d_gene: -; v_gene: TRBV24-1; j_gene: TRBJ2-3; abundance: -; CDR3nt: TGTGCCACCAGCCCTCTAAATACAGATACGCAGTATTTT; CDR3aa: CATSPLNTDTQYF
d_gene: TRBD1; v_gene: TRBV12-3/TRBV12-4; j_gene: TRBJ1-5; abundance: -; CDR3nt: TGTGCCAGCAGGGGACAGGGTCAGCCCCAGCATTTT; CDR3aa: CASRGQGQPQHF
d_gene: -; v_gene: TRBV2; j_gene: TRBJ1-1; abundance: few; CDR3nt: TGTGCCAGCAGTGAAGAAGGGGTTAGCGGCCTTGGTGCCACTGAAGCTTTCTTT; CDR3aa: CASSEEGVSGLGATEAFF
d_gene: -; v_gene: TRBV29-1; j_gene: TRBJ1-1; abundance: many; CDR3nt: TGCAGCGCTATGAGGGGCGACACTGAAGCTTTCTTT; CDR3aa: CSAMRGDTEAFF
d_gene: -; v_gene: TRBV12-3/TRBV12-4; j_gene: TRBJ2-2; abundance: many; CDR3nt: TGTGCCAGCAGGCGTACGGCCGGGACGGTGAACACCGGGGAGCTGTTTTTT; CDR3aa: CASRRTAGTVNTGELFF